This T cell receptor beta chain was documented in a study of neurological immune-mediated disorders. Points from the study as a whole: There was no association between the multiple sclerosis repertoire cluster and any clinical or MRI feature.

Synthesis of cDNA was performed by 5'RACE using 10-nucleotide random UMIs. TCRdb re-analysed the 5' RACE reads in MiXCR, keeping a single row per CDR3 protein. The sample carries around 62,000 distinct CDR3 sequences, 4.1% recorded once. This clonotype was found many times. Its target is not known. Sequencing input: PBMCs. The TCR was taken from a man aged 50 or older with multiple sclerosis.

The CDR3 reads CASSRQGTLTEAFF. The CDR3 DNA is TGTGCCAGCAGCCGACAGGGCACGCTCACTGAAGCTTTCTTT. J is TRBJ1-1 and V is TRBV7-6; TRBD1 agrees at 7 bases. The CDR3 runs to 14 residues. The germline CDR1 and CDR2 sequences are SGHVS and FNYEAQ. V lost 5 bases to trimming and J lost 4 bases; unmatched junction nucleotides: 7. The variable domain in full, completed from reference TRBV7-6 and TRBJ1-1, reads GAGVSQSPRYKVTKRGQDVALRCDPISGHVSLYWYRQALGQGPEFLTYFNYEAQQDKSGLPNDRFSAERPEGSISTLTIQRTEQRDSAMYRCASSRQGTLTEAFFGQGTRLTVV.